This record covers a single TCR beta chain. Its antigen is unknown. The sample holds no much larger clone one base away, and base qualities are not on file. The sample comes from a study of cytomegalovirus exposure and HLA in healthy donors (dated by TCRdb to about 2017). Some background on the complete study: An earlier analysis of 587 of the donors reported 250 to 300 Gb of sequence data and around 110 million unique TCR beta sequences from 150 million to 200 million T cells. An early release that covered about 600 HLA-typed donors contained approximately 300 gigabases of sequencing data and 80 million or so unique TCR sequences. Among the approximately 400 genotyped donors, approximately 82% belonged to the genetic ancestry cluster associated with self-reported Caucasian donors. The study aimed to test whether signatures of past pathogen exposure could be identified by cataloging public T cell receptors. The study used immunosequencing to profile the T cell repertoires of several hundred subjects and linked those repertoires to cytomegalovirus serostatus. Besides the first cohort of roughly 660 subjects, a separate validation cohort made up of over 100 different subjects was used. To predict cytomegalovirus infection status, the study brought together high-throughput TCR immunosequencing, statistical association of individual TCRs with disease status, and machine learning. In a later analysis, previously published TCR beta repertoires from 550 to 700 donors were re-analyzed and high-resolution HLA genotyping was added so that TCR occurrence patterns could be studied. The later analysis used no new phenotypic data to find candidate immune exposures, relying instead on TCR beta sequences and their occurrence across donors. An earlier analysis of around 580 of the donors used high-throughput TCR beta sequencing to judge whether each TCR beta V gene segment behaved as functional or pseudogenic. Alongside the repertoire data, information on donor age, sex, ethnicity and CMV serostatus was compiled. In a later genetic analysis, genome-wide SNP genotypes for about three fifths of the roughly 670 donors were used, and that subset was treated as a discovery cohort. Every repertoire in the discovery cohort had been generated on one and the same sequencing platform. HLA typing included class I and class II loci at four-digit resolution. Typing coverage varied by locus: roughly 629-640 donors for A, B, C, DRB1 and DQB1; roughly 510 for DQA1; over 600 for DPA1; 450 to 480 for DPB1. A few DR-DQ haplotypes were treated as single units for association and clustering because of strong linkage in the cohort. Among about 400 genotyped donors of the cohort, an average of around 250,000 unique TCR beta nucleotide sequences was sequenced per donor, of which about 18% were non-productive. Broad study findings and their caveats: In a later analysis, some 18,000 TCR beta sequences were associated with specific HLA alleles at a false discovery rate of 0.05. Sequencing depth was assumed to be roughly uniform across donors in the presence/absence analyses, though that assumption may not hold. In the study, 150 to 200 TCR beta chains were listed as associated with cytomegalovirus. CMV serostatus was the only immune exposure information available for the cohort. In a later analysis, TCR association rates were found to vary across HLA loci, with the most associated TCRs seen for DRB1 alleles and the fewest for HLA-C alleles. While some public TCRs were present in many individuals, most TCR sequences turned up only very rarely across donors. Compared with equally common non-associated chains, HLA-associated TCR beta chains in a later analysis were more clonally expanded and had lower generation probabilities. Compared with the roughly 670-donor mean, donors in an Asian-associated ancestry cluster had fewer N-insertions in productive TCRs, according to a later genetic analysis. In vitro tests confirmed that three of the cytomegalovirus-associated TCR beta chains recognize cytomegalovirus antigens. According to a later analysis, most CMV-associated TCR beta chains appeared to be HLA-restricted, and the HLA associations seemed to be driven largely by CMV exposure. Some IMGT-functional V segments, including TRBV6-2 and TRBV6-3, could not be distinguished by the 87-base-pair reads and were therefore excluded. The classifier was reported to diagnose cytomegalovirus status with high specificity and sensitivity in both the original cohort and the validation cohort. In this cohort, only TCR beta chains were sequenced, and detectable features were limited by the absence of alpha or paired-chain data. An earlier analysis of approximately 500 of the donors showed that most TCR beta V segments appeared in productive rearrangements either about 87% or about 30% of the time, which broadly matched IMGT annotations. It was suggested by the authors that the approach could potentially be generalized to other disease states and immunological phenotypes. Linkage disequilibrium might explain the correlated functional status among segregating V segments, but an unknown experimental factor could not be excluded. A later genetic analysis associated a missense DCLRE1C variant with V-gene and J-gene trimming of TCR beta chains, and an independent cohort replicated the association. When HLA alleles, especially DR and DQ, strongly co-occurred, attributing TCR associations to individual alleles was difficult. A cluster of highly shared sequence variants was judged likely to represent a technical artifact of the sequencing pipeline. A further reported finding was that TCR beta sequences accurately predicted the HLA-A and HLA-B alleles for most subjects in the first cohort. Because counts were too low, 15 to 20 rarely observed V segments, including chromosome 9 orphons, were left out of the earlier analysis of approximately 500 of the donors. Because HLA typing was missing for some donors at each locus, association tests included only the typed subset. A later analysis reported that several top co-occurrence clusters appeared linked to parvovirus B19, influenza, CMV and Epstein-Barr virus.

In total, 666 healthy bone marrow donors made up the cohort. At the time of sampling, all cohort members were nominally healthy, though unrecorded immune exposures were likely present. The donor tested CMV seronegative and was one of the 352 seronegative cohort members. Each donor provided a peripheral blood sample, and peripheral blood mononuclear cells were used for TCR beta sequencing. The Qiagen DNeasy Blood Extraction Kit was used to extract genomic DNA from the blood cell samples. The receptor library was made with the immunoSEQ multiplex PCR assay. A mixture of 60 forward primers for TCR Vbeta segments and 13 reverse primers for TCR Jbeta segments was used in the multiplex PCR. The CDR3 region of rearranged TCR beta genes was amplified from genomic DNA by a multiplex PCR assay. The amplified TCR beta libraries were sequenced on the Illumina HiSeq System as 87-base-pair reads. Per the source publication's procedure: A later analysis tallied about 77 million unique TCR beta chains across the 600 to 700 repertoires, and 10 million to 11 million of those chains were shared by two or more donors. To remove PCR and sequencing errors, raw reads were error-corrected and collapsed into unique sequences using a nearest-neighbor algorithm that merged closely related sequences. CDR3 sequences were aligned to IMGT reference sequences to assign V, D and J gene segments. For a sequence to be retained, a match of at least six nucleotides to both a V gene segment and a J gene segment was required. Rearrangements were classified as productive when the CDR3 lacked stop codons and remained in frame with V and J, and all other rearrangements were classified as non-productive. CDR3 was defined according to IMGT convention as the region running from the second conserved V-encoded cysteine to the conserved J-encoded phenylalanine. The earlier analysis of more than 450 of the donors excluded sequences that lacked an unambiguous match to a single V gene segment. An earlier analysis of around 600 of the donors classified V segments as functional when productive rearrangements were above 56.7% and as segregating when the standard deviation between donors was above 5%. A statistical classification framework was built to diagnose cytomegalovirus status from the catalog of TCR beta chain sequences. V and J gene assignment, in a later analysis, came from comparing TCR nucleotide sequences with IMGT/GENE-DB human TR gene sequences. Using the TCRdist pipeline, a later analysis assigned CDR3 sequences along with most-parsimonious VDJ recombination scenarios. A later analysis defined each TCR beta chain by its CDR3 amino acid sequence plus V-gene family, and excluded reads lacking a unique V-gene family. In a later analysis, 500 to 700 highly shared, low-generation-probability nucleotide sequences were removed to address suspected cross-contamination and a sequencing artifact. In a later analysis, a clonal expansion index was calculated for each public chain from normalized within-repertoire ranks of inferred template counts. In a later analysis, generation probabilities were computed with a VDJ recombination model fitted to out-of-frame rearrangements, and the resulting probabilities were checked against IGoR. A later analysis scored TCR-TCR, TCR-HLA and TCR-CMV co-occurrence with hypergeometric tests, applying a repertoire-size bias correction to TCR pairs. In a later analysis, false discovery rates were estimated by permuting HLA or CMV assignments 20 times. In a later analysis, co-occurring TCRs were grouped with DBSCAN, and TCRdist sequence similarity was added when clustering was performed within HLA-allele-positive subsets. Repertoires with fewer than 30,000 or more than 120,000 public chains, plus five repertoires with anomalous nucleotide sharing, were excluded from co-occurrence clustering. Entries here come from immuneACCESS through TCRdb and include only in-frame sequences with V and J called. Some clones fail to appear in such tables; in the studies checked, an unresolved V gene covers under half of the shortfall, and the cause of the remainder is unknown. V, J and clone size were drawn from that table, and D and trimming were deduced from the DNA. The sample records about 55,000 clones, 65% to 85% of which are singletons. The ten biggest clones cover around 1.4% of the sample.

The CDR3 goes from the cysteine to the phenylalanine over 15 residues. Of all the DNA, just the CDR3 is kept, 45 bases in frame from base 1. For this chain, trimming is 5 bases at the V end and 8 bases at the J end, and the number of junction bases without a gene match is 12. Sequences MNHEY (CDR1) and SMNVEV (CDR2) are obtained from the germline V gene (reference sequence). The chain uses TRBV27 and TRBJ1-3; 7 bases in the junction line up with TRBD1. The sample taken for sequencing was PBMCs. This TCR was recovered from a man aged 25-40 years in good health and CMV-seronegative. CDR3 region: CASSKKQGLGYTIYF. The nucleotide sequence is TGTGCCAGCAGTAAAAAACAGGGGTTGGGATACACCATATATTTT.